This T cell receptor (beta chain) originates from a study of blood T cells in healthy people across ages. Study-wide results and limits: Reliance upon unsorted PBMCs precluded definitive naive versus antigen-experienced comparison.

In regard to this clonotype: Its specificity is unknown.

The V end was cut by 5 bases, the J end by 0 bases, with 10 bases between. This CDR3 spans 15 amino acids. The germline CDR1 and CDR2 sequences are SGHTA and FQGNSA. The second PCR ran roughly 6 to 11 cycles with a sample-barcoded 5' primer and J-beta primers. One entry per CDR3 protein results from TCRdb running MiXCR on the 5' RACE reads. The sample carries 1.8 million or so distinct CDR3 sequences, 39% recorded once. Material: blood. This TCR was sampled from a human donor in good health. The chain combines TRBV7-2 with TRBJ2-2; weak D call: TRBD1 (5 bases). For the CDR3, the DNA is TGTGCCAGCAGCGGCCTACAGGCGAACACCGGGGAGCTGTTTTTT. Amino acid sequence: CASSGLQANTGELFF. The full variable domain, in which reference TRBV7-2 and TRBJ2-2 provide the parts outside the CDR3, is GAGVSQSPSNKVTEKGKDVELRCDPISGHTALYWYRQSLGQGLEFLIYFQGNSAPDKSGLPSDRFSAERTGGSVSTLTIQRTQQEDSAVYLCASSGLQANTGELFFGEGSRLTVL.